The rows below give T cell receptor beta chains drawn from one sample of a study of shared clonotypes between healthy human individuals. Sequenced by immunoSEQ multiplex PCR; TCRdb stores in-frame clones only, minus some. The data contain over 2 million clones, around 95% of them singletons. Specimen: naive CD4+ T cells sorted from blood. These receptors all stem from a man aged 18 to 29 in good health. Each CDR3 is given with its conserved first and last residue. The D gene is left open where the match is weak. Clone size appears in some rows only: once, few, many, or a class for an expanded clone.

d_call	v_call	j_call	clone_size	cdr3_nt	cdr3_aa
TRBD1	TRBV7-2	TRBJ2-7	-	TGTGCCAGCAGCTCGGGGACAGGGTCCCGCGAGCAGTACTTC	CASSSGTGSREQYF
-	TRBV2	TRBJ1-2	-	TGTGCCAGCAGTGGTGGGGTTGGCTACACCTTC	CASSGGVGYTF
-	TRBV10-2	TRBJ2-1	-	TGCGCCAGCAGGACCCAGGGAGGCGAGCAGTTCTTC	CASRTQGGEQFF
-	TRBV6-4	TRBJ2-3	-	TGTGCCAGCCCGACCCTCTTGCTGCCCACAGATACGCAGTATTTT	CASPTLLLPTDTQYF
-	TRBV5-1	TRBJ1-4	-	TGCGCCAGCAGCTTAGGAGCAACTAATGAAAAACTGTTTTTT	CASSLGATNEKLFF
-	TRBV5-4	TRBJ2-7	-	TGTGCCAGCAGCCCGCCGGCTGGAAGCTCCTACGAGCAGTACTTC	CASSPPAGSSYEQYF
-	TRBV5-1	TRBJ2-3	-	TGCGCCAGCAGCCCCTACAGGGAAGCAGATACGCAGTATTTT	CASSPYREADTQYF
-	TRBV5-1	TRBJ1-1	once	TGCGCCAGCAGCTTGGGAATTTTTGGGGCGACTGAAGCTTTCTTT	CASSLGIFGATEAFF
-	TRBV6-1	TRBJ2-7	-	TGTGCCAGCGGACCAGGACAGACGGCTGAAGAGCAGTACTTC	CASGPGQTAEEQYF
-	TRBV6-1	TRBJ2-1	once	TGTGCCAGCAGCGCTGATCCGGGACGGCAGTTCTTC	CASSADPGRQFF
-	TRBV11-2	TRBJ1-1	-	TGTGCCAGCAGCTTTTCGGGGAGTAACACTGAAGCTTTCTTT	CASSFSGSNTEAFF
-	TRBV9	TRBJ2-5	-	TGTGCCAGCAGCGCGGGGGACTTCAGTGGCCAAGAGACCCAGTACTTC	CASSAGDFSGQETQYF
-	TRBV11-2	TRBJ1-2	-	TGTGCCAGCAGCTTAATGCAAAATGGCTACACCTTC	CASSLMQNGYTF
-	TRBV10-3	TRBJ1-1	-	TGTGCCATCAGTGAGTTCGGACTGCTGAACACTGAAGCTTTCTTT	CAISEFGLLNTEAFF
TRBD1	TRBV10-3	TRBJ2-7	-	TGTGCCATCAGTGAGTCGACGCGGACAGGGAATGACGAGCAGTACTTC	CAISESTRTGNDEQYF
TRBD2	TRBV19	TRBJ2-7	-	TGTGCCAGTAGTACGCAAAAGGGCGGGAGACCCTACGAGCAGTACTTC	CASSTQKGGRPYEQYF
TRBD2	TRBV7-9	TRBJ2-7	-	TGTGCCAGCAGCCCGTGGACGGGTGGTAGCGGGAGGGCCGTGTACGAGCAGTACTTC	CASSPWTGGSGRAVYEQYF
TRBD2	TRBV2	TRBJ2-1	few	TGTGCCAGCAGTGAGCTCACTGAGCGGGAGTGGAGGAATGAGCAGTTCTTC	CASSELTEREWRNEQFF
TRBD2	TRBV7-2	TRBJ2-7	-	TGTGCCAGCAGAGGAGCCGGGACTATCTACGAGCAGTACTTC	CASRGAGTIYEQYF
TRBD1	TRBV19	TRBJ1-6	-	TGTGCCAGTAGTCCCCGGACAGGAACTTATTCACCCCTCCACTTT	CASSPRTGTYSPLHF
-	TRBV6-6	TRBJ1-6	-	TGTGCCAGCGGTCTGGGGGGGGCGAATTCACCCCTCCACTTT	CASGLGGANSPLHF
-	TRBV18	TRBJ1-1	-	TGTGCCAGCTCACCTGGGGCGCAGCCCACTGAAGCTTTCTTT	CASSPGAQPTEAFF
-	TRBV14	TRBJ1-1	-	TGTGCCAGCTTGAGAAACACTGAAGCTTTCTTT	CASLRNTEAFF
-	TRBV2	TRBJ1-5	-	TGTGCCAGCAGTTCCGACAGCGGAGGGAGCAATCAGCCCCAGCATTTT	CASSSDSGGSNQPQHF
-	TRBV9	TRBJ2-1	-	TGTGCCAGCAGCGCCCTTCGCAATGAGCAGTTCTTC	CASSALRNEQFF
-	TRBV4-1	TRBJ2-3	-	TGCGCCAGCAGCACCCTCTTCTACAGGGCCAGGGGAGATACGCAGTATTTT	CASSTLFYRARGDTQYF
-	TRBV18	TRBJ1-2	once	TGTGCCAGCTCACCTACAGGTATGGGTGGCTACACCTTC	CASSPTGMGGYTF
-	TRBV27	TRBJ2-5	-	TGTGCCAGCAGTTTATCGGGGGGGCCCCGGGAGACCCAGTACTTC	CASSLSGGPRETQYF
-	TRBV11-2	TRBJ2-7	-	TGTGCCAGCAGCTTAGACCCAGGGGACGAGCAGTACTTC	CASSLDPGDEQYF
TRBD1	TRBV6-5	TRBJ1-5	few	TGTGCCAGCAGTCCAGGGGGCGCGGGCAATCAGCCCCAGCATTTT	CASSPGGAGNQPQHF
-	TRBV19	TRBJ1-5	-	TGTGCCAGTAGTTCAGGGCCTACCTATAGCAATCAGCCCCAACATTTT	CASSSGPTYSNQPQHF
TRBD1	TRBV6-5	TRBJ2-7	-	TGTGCCACTTCCGACAGGGGGCGTTTCTACGAGCAGTACTTC	CATSDRGRFYEQYF
TRBD2	TRBV20-1	TRBJ2-1	-	TGCAGTGCCCCCGCGGGAGGGACACCGATCTTC	CSAPAGGTPIF
-	TRBV5-1	TRBJ1-4	-	TGCGCCAGCAGCTTGGCTGGGAATGTTGAAGAAAAACTGTTTTTT	CASSLAGNVEEKLFF
-	TRBV2	TRBJ1-3	-	TGTGCCAGCAGCCCTGCCGGAAACACCATATATTTT	CASSPAGNTIYF
TRBD2	TRBV7-2	TRBJ2-3	-	TGTGCCAGCAGCTTCCAGACTAGCGGGAGGGCCAGAGATACGCAGTATTTT	CASSFQTSGRARDTQYF
TRBD2	TRBV14	TRBJ2-5	-	TGTGCCAGCAGCCAAGAGGTACGGGGGGAAACCAAAGAGACCCAGTACTTC	CASSQEVRGETKETQYF
-	TRBV30	TRBJ2-4	-	TGTGCCTGGAGGGCGGCCTTTTCCAAAAACATTCAGTACTTC	CAWRAAFSKNIQYF
-	TRBV7-3	TRBJ2-1	-	TGTGCCAGCAGCTCTGCGGGGCGCTACAATGAGCAGTTCTTC	CASSSAGRYNEQFF
-	TRBV29-1	TRBJ1-4	-	TGCAGCGCCAAACCCGGGACCGCTAATGAAAAACTGTTTTTT	CSAKPGTANEKLFF
TRBD2	TRBV10-1	TRBJ2-7	once	TGCGCCAGCAGTGATGCAAGCCTAGCGGGGGGAGAGCAGTACTTC	CASSDASLAGGEQYF
TRBD1	TRBV4-1	TRBJ1-6	-	TGCGCCAGCAGCCAACCGGGACAGGGGAAGGGATCCCTCCACTTT	CASSQPGQGKGSLHF
TRBD1	TRBV10-3	TRBJ1-1	-	TGTGCCATCAGTGAAAACAGGGGGGCTGAAGCTTTCTTT	CAISENRGAEAFF
-	TRBV18	TRBJ2-5	once	TGTGCCAGCTCATCTTATGGAAGCAATCAAGAGACCCAGTACTTC	CASSSYGSNQETQYF
-	TRBV9	TRBJ1-6	-	TGTGCCAGCAGCGTAGCTGTGGAGTCAACCTCCTATAATTCACCCCTCCACTTT	CASSVAVESTSYNSPLHF
-	TRBV4-3	TRBJ1-4	-	TGCGCCAGCAGCCAAGATAGTGGGCCCGAAAAACTGTTTTTT	CASSQDSGPEKLFF
-	TRBV23-1	TRBJ2-7	-	TGCGCCAGCAGCCTACCGGAAAGTCCCTACGAGCAGTACTTC	CASSLPESPYEQYF
-	TRBV5-1	TRBJ2-5	-	TGCGCCAGCAGCTCGGCCGGGACCTACCAAGAGACCCAGTACTTC	CASSSAGTYQETQYF
-	TRBV12-5	TRBJ2-3	-	TGTGCTAGTAATAGGCAGGGCCGCACAGATACGCAGTATTTT	CASNRQGRTDTQYF
TRBD2	TRBV7-2	TRBJ2-7	-	TGTGCCAGCAGCTTAACGGGACTAGCGGGGAACTACGAGCAGTACTTC	CASSLTGLAGNYEQYF
-	TRBV18	TRBJ1-5	-	TGTGCCAGCTCGTTCGGGTCCCCTGGGGGTCAGCCCCAGCATTTT	CASSFGSPGGQPQHF
-	TRBV11-2	TRBJ2-7	many	TGTGCCAGCAGCTTACGGGCCGGTCTCTACGAGCAGTACTTC	CASSLRAGLYEQYF
-	TRBV7-9	TRBJ2-1	-	TGTGCCAGCAGCTTTTTAGGGAACTACAATGAGCAGTTCTTC	CASSFLGNYNEQFF
TRBD1	TRBV6-6	TRBJ1-2	-	TGTGCCAGCAGCTATGGGGACAGTGGCTACACCTTC	CASSYGDSGYTF
-	TRBV5-1	TRBJ2-7	-	TGCGCCAGCAGCTTGTGGGACGGGAGCTCCTACGAGCAGTACTTC	CASSLWDGSSYEQYF
-	TRBV20-1	TRBJ1-1	-	TGCAGTGCTGGGGACTATACGGCTTTCTTT	CSAGDYTAFF
-	TRBV7-7	TRBJ2-7	-	TGTGCTAGCAGCCTCACGAGGGGTCGGTACGAGCAGTACTTC	CASSLTRGRYEQYF
-	TRBV25-1	TRBJ2-7	once	TGTGCCAGCAGTGCTCGTGGGGGAAACGAGCAGTACTTC	CASSARGGNEQYF
-	TRBV4-3	TRBJ2-3	once	TGCGCCAGCAGCCAAGAAGACTGGGGAGGAGATACGCAGTATTTT	CASSQEDWGGDTQYF